These 26 T cell receptor beta chains originate from one sample sequenced in a study of T cells in women clearing cervical HPV infection. Libraries were prepared by immunoSEQ multiplex PCR; TCRdb keeps only in-frame clonotypes and omits some of them. The specimen's table records about 35,000 clones. Sequenced material: blood buffy coat. These receptor sequences come from a woman between 18 and 75 years old with a cervical HPV16 infection that either progressed to CIN3+ or cleared (not recorded which).

A remark on this clone: The read is 3 residues too short to cover the CDR3 end, so that end is filled in from the germline J gene. This chain links TRBV2 with TRBJ2-3, with 7 bases matching TRBD1. This CDR3 is 14 amino acids long. Germline V gives CDR1 SNHLY, CDR2 FYNNEI. The sequenced part of the CDR3 DNA is TGTGCCAGCATCAGGCCAGGGGGTCAAGAGACG. Encoded protein: CASIRPGGQET. The whole CDR3 is CASIRPGGQETQYF.

A word on this clone: The read ends 3 residues before the CDR3 terminus; that terminus is restored from the germline J gene. The chain has TRBV20-1 and TRBJ2-7; 10 bases map to TRBD2. CDR3 length: 13 amino acids. J was trimmed by 6 bases and V by 6 bases; bases with no gene match: 8. The V gene's germline CDR1 is DFQATT and CDR2 SNEGSKA (reference sequence). This CDR3 reads CSAQSGGASEQYF. CDR3 DNA (partial): TGCAGTGCCCAAAGCGGGGGGGCCTCCGAG.

Regarding this clone: Read coverage stops 3 residues before the CDR3 terminus; the germline J gene supplies the remainder. The chain joins TRBV5-1 to TRBJ2-5; D perhaps matches TRBD1 (6 bases). V was trimmed by 0 bases and J by 5 bases, leaving 17 bases between them. CDR3 length: 16 residues. Germline V gene sequence: CDR1 SGHRS, CDR2 YFSETQ. Here the CDR3 reads CASSLVPGEFGETQYF. CDR3 DNA, as far as it was read: TGCGCCAGCAGCTTGGTGCCAGGGGAGTTCGGGGAGACC.

Incomplete CDR3 DNA: TGTGCCAGCAGTGGTAGATCAGGGTTCCAAGAGACG. Protein sequence: CASSGRSGFQET. From start to end, the CDR3 is CASSGRSGFQETQYF. This sequence joins TRBV6-1 and TRBJ2-3; D is perhaps TRBD1 (5 bases). The read ends 3 residues early relative to the CDR3; the germline J gene fills the gap. The CDR3 covers 15 residues. CDR1 is MNHNS and CDR2 is SASEGT in the germline V gene.

A note on this clone: The read ends 3 residues early relative to the CDR3; the germline J gene fills the gap. The rearrangement links TRBV19 to TRBJ2-3; possible D gene TRBD2, 6 bases. Germline-derived CDR1 and CDR2 are LNHDA and SQIVND (reference sequence). This CDR3 has 15 residues. CDR3: CASSIGGNSNQPQYF. The CDR3 DNA, read in part, is TGTGCCAGTAGTATCGGGGGAAATAGCAATCAGCCG.

Details on this clone: The sequence runs out 3 residues before the end of the CDR3; the remainder is reconstructed from the germline J gene. The chain combines TRBV7-9 with TRBJ2-2, with 9 bases matching TRBD1. CDR1 is SEHNR and CDR2 is FQNEAQ in the germline V gene (reference sequence). The CDR3 covers 13 residues. The CDR3 bases that were read are TGTGCCAGCAGCTTTGGACAGGGGCGGAAG. Its translation: CASSFGQGRK. The complete CDR3 protein is CASSFGQGRKLFF.

Regarding this clone: The read terminates 3 residues ahead of where the CDR3 ends, so the germline J gene completes it. The rearrangement links TRBV4-1 to TRBJ1-3; 11 bases match TRBD1. Germline lookup yields CDR1 MGHRA and CDR2 YSYEKL. This CDR3 region has 15 residues. CDR3 sequence reads: CASSRGQGASGPIYF. CDR3 bases read: TGCGCCAGCAGCCGCGGACAGGGGGCGAGTGGACCC.

Concerning this clone: The read is 3 residues too short to cover the CDR3 end, so that end is filled in from the germline J gene. This rearrangement joins TRBV18 to TRBJ1-5; D uncertain. V was shortened by 3 bases and J by 4 bases, with 7 bases between the two germline ends. This CDR3 has 13 residues. Germline lookup yields CDR1 KGHSH and CDR2 LQKENI. The part of the CDR3 DNA that was read is TGTGCCAGCTCACCGGCAGAGAATCAGCCC. This translates into CASSPAENQP. The entire CDR3 is CASSPAENQPQHF. Together with reference TRBV18 and TRBJ1-5, the CDR3 gives the full variable domain: NAGVMQNPRHLVRRRGQEARLRCSPMKGHSHVYWYRQLPEEGLKFMVYLQKENIIDESGMPKERFSAEFPKEGPSILRIQQVVRGDSAAYFCASSPAENQPQHFGDGTRLSIL.

To note about this clone: From the germline J gene comes the end of the CDR3, since the read stops 3 residues before it. V gene TRBV19 combines with J gene TRBJ2-2, with TRBD1 matching 7 bases. The ends lost 6 bases at V and 5 bases at J; junction bases unmatched: 12. CDR3 length equals 16 residues. From germline, CDR1 is LNHDA and CDR2 SQIVND (reference sequence). The CDR3 sequence: CASRITGARETGELFF. The CDR3 DNA, read in part, is TGTGCCAGTAGGATAACAGGGGCCAGGGAAACCGGGGAG. Combining the CDR3 with reference TRBV19 and TRBJ2-2 gives the whole variable domain DGGITQSPKYLFRKEGQNVTLSCEQNLNHDAMYWYRQDPGQGLRLIYYSQIVNDFQKGDIAEGYSVSREKKESFPLTVTSAQKNPTAFYLCASRITGARETGELFFGEGSRLTVL.

A remark on this clone: With the read ending 3 residues before the CDR3 end, the germline J gene is used to fill in that end. The chain joins TRBV7-2 to TRBJ2-3, with D tentatively TRBD1 (6 bases). The CDR3 extends over 14 amino acids. Looked up from germline, CDR1 is SGHTA and CDR2 is FQGNSA. CDR3 in amino acids: CASSPDRSNQPQYF. The sequenced part of the CDR3 DNA is TGTGCCAGCAGCCCAGACAGGAGCAATCAGCCG. Together with reference TRBV7-2 and TRBJ2-3, the CDR3 gives the full variable domain: GAGVSQSPSNKVTEKGKDVELRCDPISGHTALYWYRQSLGQGLEFLIYFQGNSAPDKSGLPSDRFSAERTGGSVSTLTIQRTQQEDSAVYLCASSPDRSNQPQYFGPGTRLTVL.

Remarks on this clone: From the germline J gene comes the end of the CDR3, since the read stops 3 residues before it. This chain links TRBV29-1 with TRBJ2-5; unclear D gene. Trimming cost V 5 bases and J 3 bases, with 13 bases left between them. Germline V CDR1 and CDR2: SQVTM, ANQGSEA. There are 13 residues in the CDR3. CDR3 loop: CSVQQIEEETQYF. CDR3 DNA, as far as it was read: TGCAGCGTTCAACAAATTGAGGAAGAGACC.

Concerning this clone itself: The read stops 3 residues short of the end of the CDR3; the missing end is completed from the germline J gene. The rearrangement uses TRBV7-2 and TRBJ2-7, with 8 bases identical to TRBD1. Germline V CDR1 and CDR2: SGHTA, FQGNSA. The junction had 2 bases not matched to a gene; V was cut back by 4 bases and J by 0 bases. The CDR3 consists of 14 residues. Partial CDR3 DNA: TGTGCCAGCAGCTCGGACAGGGCCTCCTACGAG. It specifies CASSSDRASYE. The full CDR3 sequence reads CASSSDRASYEQYF. Using reference TRBV7-2 and TRBJ2-7 for the parts outside the CDR3, the full variable domain is GAGVSQSPSNKVTEKGKDVELRCDPISGHTALYWYRQSLGQGLEFLIYFQGNSAPDKSGLPSDRFSAERTGGSVSTLTIQRTQQEDSAVYLCASSSDRASYEQYFGPGTRLTVT.

With regard to this clone: Its ends do not fully match the called genes, so a read error is possible. The observed sequence ends 3 residues before the CDR3 terminus, with the missing tail filled in from the germline J gene. Other DNA sequences of this sample code for an identical CDR3. The chain recombines TRBV2 with TRBJ1-2, with D perhaps matching TRBD1 (6 bases). Germline V gives CDR1 SNHLY, CDR2 FYNNEI. The CDR3 spans 16 residues. CDR3 residues: CASSELATGMTYGYTF. The part of the CDR3 DNA that was read is TGTGCCAGCAGTGAACTTGCTACAGGGATGACTTATGGA.

On this clone: The CDR3 goes on 3 residues after the read ends, and that part is filled in from the germline J gene. The chain joins TRBV20-1 to TRBJ2-1, with 16 bases identical to TRBD2. The junction had 10 bases not matched to a gene; V was cut back by 3 bases and J by 5 bases. CDR1 and CDR2 (germline): DFQATT, SNEGSKA (reference sequence). This CDR3 region has 18 residues. CDR3 in amino acids: CSASPPGLAGGHHNEQFF. Partial CDR3 DNA: TGCAGTGCTAGCCCGCCGGGACTAGCGGGGGGGCACCACAATGAG.

As for this clone: The read finishes 3 residues shy of the CDR3 end, and the germline J gene is used to complete it. The chain uses TRBV5-6 and TRBJ2-3, with D perhaps given as TRBD1 or TRBD2 (5 bases each). CDR3 length equals 14 residues. Germline loops: CDR1 SGHDT, CDR2 YYEEEE. The CDR3 bases that were read are TGTGCCAGCAGCGACCTAGAGGGGCAAGAGACG. Protein product: CASSDLEGQET. The whole CDR3 is CASSDLEGQETQYF.

As concerns this clone: The CDR3 goes on 3 residues after the read ends, and that part is filled in from the germline J gene. This chain connects TRBV20-1 to TRBJ2-7; no definite D call. V lost 0 bases, J lost 0 bases, and 9 bases lay in between. CDR3 size: 14 residues. Germline CDR1 reads DFQATT; CDR2 reads SNEGSKA (reference sequence). The part of the CDR3 DNA that was read is TGCAGTGCTAGAGACAGGCGTCTCTCCTACGAG. Translation: CSARDRRLSYE. The CDR3 in full is CSARDRRLSYEQYF.

Regarding this clone: The DNA ends 3 residues before the CDR3 does, and the rest of the CDR3 is filled in from the germline J gene. This chain uses TRBV18 with TRBJ2-7; 7 bases align to TRBD1. The CDR3 totals 14 residues. Germline V gene data show CDR1 as KGHSH and CDR2 as LQKENI. J was trimmed by 2 bases and V by 3 bases; bases with no gene match: 4. The sequenced CDR3 bases are TGTGCCAGCTCACCGATGGGACAGACCTACGAG. It yields the protein CASSPMGQTYE. The whole CDR3 sequence is CASSPMGQTYEQYF.

Note on this clone: Read data end 3 residues before the CDR3 end; the end is taken from the germline J gene. The chain has TRBV29-1 and TRBJ2-5; D gene ambiguous. Germline V CDR1 and CDR2: SQVTM, ANQGSEA. This CDR3 comprises 13 residues. CDR3 amino acids: CSALGRVQNTQYF. The CDR3 DNA, read in part, is TGCAGCGCTCTCGGTAGGGTTCAGAATACC. The variable domain in full, completed from reference TRBV29-1 and TRBJ2-5, reads SAVISQKPSRDICQRGTSLTIQCQVDSQVTMMFWYRQQPGQSLTLIATANQGSEATYESGFVIDKFPISRPNLTFSTLTVSNMSPEDSSIYLCSALGRVQNTQYFGPGTRLLVL.

Turning to this clone: The read ends 3 residues shy of where the CDR3 ends; the end is completed using the germline J gene. The J gene is TRBJ2-3, the V gene TRBV29-1, with 7 bases matching TRBD2. Germline values: CDR1 SQVTM, CDR2 ANQGSEA. V dropped 8 bases and J dropped 2; count of bases not matched to a gene: 13. This CDR3 comprises 15 residues. The CDR3 bases that were read are TGCAGCCTTAGGTGGGCTAGCGGAAACACAGATACG. This gives the protein CSLRWASGNTDT. The entire CDR3 protein reads CSLRWASGNTDTQYF.

Of note for this clone: The read comes to an end 3 residues before the CDR3 does, leaving the germline J gene to fill in the end. The chain carries TRBV28 and TRBJ2-2; 8 bases align to TRBD1. J was trimmed by 3 bases and V by 6 bases; bases with no gene match: 6. This CDR3 has 15 amino acids. Germline CDR1 MDHEN, CDR2 SYDVKM. CDR3 DNA (partial): TGTGCCAGCAGCCGACGACAGGGGTACACCGGGGAG. This gives the protein CASSRRQGYTGE. The CDR3, in full, reads CASSRRQGYTGELFF.

Details on this clone: Read data end 3 residues before the CDR3 end; the end is taken from the germline J gene. J is TRBJ2-4 and V is TRBV2, with D tentatively TRBD2 (6 bases). Germline V gene lookup returns CDR1 SNHLY and CDR2 FYNNEI. The CDR3 length is 13 residues. The DNA read from the CDR3 is TGTGCCAGGGGGGGACGGCGGGGAGAGACT. Encoded protein: CARGGRRGET. The CDR3 reads in full as CARGGRRGETQYF.

About this clone itself: Other DNA sequences of this sample code for an identical CDR3. CDR3 bases read: TGTGCCAGTAGTATACGGGGCACAGATACG. It translates to CASSIRGTDT. The CDR3 as a whole reads CASSIRGTDTQYF. V and J are TRBV19 and TRBJ2-3; D is unclear. The read comes to an end 3 residues before the CDR3 does, leaving the germline J gene to fill in the end. The CDR3 covers 13 residues. Germline V gene lookup returns CDR1 LNHDA and CDR2 SQIVND (reference sequence). Trimming shortened V by 2 bases and J by 1 base, and 4 bases separated the two germline ends.

On this clone itself: The CDR3 end falls 3 residues outside the read, so it is completed with the germline J gene. V gene TRBV5-1 combines with J gene TRBJ2-1; 9 bases are a match to TRBD2. The CDR3 consists of 15 residues. Germline trimming cut 1 base from V and 4 bases from J; bases unmatched to any gene: 3. Germline V gene lookup returns CDR1 SGHRS and CDR2 YFSETQ. CDR3 sequence: CASSLIAGEYNEQFF. Incomplete CDR3 DNA: TGCGCCAGCAGCTTGATAGCGGGAGAATACAATGAG.

Of note for this clone: Read coverage stops 3 residues before the CDR3 terminus; the germline J gene supplies the remainder. V and J are TRBV9 and TRBJ2-3, with TRBD1 matching over 7 bases. The J segment lost 0 bases and the V segment lost 3 bases, leaving 7 bases of the junction unmatched. Germline V gene sequence: CDR1 SGDLS, CDR2 YYNGEE. The CDR3 is made up of 16 amino acids. The CDR3 protein is CASSALQGVSTDTQYF. The part of the CDR3 DNA that was read is TGTGCCAGCAGCGCCCTCCAGGGGGTTAGCACAGATACG.

Concerning this clone: The sequence runs out 3 residues before the end of the CDR3; the remainder is reconstructed from the germline J gene. This rearrangement joins TRBV7-8 to TRBJ1-6, with D possibly being TRBD1 (5 bases). Germline lookup yields CDR1 SGHVS and CDR2 FQNEAQ. The CDR3 runs 15 residues. The CDR3: CASSPLGGVLSTLHF. The CDR3 DNA, read in part, is TGTGCCAGCAGCCCCCTGGGGGGAGTTCTGTCAACC.

A word on this clone: The read comes to an end 3 residues before the CDR3 does, leaving the germline J gene to fill in the end. The chain is built from TRBV9 and TRBJ2-2; a possible D gene is TRBD2 (5 bases). Germline CDR1 reads SGDLS; CDR2 reads YYNGEE. Trimming cost V 4 bases and J 6 bases, with 13 bases left between them. The CDR3 length is 14 residues. CDR3 residues: CASSQIQEAGELFF. The CDR3 bases that were read are TGTGCCAGCAGCCAAATTCAGGAGGCCGGGGAG.